The 19 T cell receptor beta chains presented below share a single source sample, sequenced in a study of blood T cell repertoires in COVID-19. Assay used: immunoSEQ multiplex PCR; TCRdb lists only in-frame clones, some missing. The profile covers around 100,000 clones, with 86% appearing a single time and almost 4.5% taken by the ten largest. Sequenced material: peripheral blood. The receptors were sampled from a man in his forties with acute or convalescent COVID-19.

V usage is TRBV7-2 and J usage is TRBJ2-3; D ambiguous. CDR3 length: 15 residues. Trimming shortened V by 4 bases and J by 2 bases, and 13 bases separated the two germline ends. Germline loops: CDR1 SGHTA, CDR2 FQGNSA. The chain's CDR3 is CASSSGLFPTDTQYF. Here the CDR3 DNA reads TGTGCCAGCAGCTCGGGTCTATTCCCCACAGATACGCAGTATTTT.

This clone was picked up one time. The CDR3 region has the DNA TGTGCCAGCAGGGCCCCCGGACAGAAGAACACTGAAGCTTTCTTT. Amino acid sequence: CASRAPGQKNTEAFF. The rearrangement uses TRBV9 and TRBJ1-1, with a weak D call TRBD1 (6 bases). V was clipped by 5 bases and J by 1 base, with 15 bases between them. Looked up from germline, CDR1 is SGDLS and CDR2 is YYNGEE. This CDR3 comprises 15 residues.

The chain joins TRBV5-4 to TRBJ1-4, with 9 bases lining up with TRBD1. This CDR3 region has 14 residues. V trimming: 6 bases; J trimming: 6 bases; junction bases outside the gene matches: 6. In germline, CDR1 is SGHNT, CDR2 YYREEE (reference sequence). The CDR3 DNA sequence: TGTGCCAGCAACGACAGGGGGGGGGATGAAAAACTGTTTTTT. Translation: CASNDRGGDEKLFF.

The genes are TRBV5-1 and TRBJ1-2; D is undetermined. V lost 6 bases to trimming and J lost 4 bases, with 16 bases between them. From germline, CDR1 is SGHRS and CDR2 YFSETQ. This CDR3 contains 14 residues. The CDR3 spells CASNLLGGSYGYTF. The CDR3 DNA sequence: TGCGCCAGCAACCTATTGGGAGGCTCCTATGGCTACACCTTC.

CDR3 residues: CASSPTGAAYNSPLHF. For the CDR3, the DNA is TGTGCCAGCAGTCCTACAGGCGCAGCCTATAATTCACCCCTCCACTTT. The chain uses TRBV3-1 (or the pseudogene TRBV3-2) and TRBJ1-6, with D possibly matching TRBD1 (5 bases). The CDR3 length is 16 residues. Germline V gene data show CDR1 as LGHDT and CDR2 as YNNKEL (reference sequence). Trimming removed 6 bases from V and 2 bases from J, with 14 bases in between.

This chain joins TRBV7-2 and TRBJ1-2; D not certain. In germline, CDR1 is SGHTA, CDR2 FQGNSA. The CDR3 length is 14 residues. V lost 1 base and J 4 bases, leaving 10 bases between the germline ends. DNA of the CDR3: TGTGCCAGCAGCTTAGAAGTTTACAGCTATGGCTACACCTTC. Its protein is CASSLEVYSYGYTF.

This chain links TRBV20-1 with TRBJ1-2; D might be TRBD1 (5 bases). Germline V gene sequence: CDR1 DFQATT, CDR2 SNEGSKA (reference sequence). Trimming pared 3 bases from V and 5 bases from J, leaving 7 bases between. The CDR3 covers 11 residues. The CDR3, as DNA: TGCAGTGCTAGGACAGTTTATGGCTACACCTTC. Amino acids: CSARTVYGYTF.

The chain carries TRBV14 and TRBJ1-1, with D tentatively TRBD1 (6 bases). CDR1 and CDR2 from the germline V gene are SGHDN and FVKESK. This CDR3 contains 13 residues. V was trimmed by 7 bases and J by 5 bases, leaving 14 bases between them. CDR3 sequence (DNA): TGTGCCAGCACCTCGACAGGTGGGACTGAAGCTTTCTTT. Protein product: CASTSTGGTEAFF.

This clone is a singleton in its sample. V gene TRBV7-2 combines with J gene TRBJ1-1; D uncertain. The CDR3 is made up of 12 amino acids. Per germline, CDR1 SGHTA and CDR2 FQGNSA. Trimming removed 5 bases at V and 8 bases at J, with 12 bases between. The CDR3 loop is CASSPVTREAFF. CDR3 bases: TGTGCCAGCAGCCCTGTAACTCGCGAAGCTTTCTTT.

The rearrangement joins TRBV5-6 to TRBJ1-2; no reliable D call. The V end lost 1 base, the J end lost 8 bases, and 9 bases lay between the germline ends. The length of the CDR3 is 12 residues. Germline CDR1 is SGHDT and CDR2 is YYEEEE. The CDR3 DNA reads as TGTGCCAGCAGCTTGATTAGAGAAGGCTACACCTTC. Protein sequence: CASSLIREGYTF.

The chain uses TRBV27 and TRBJ1-5, with 8 bases aligning to TRBD1. There are 16 residues in the CDR3. From germline, CDR1 is MNHEY and CDR2 SMNVEV (reference sequence). V dropped 10 bases and J dropped 4; count of bases not matched to a gene: 15. The CDR3 spells CATQQSTGVPNQPQHF. The CDR3 bases are TGTGCCACCCAACAGTCGACAGGGGTCCCTAATCAGCCCCAGCATTTT.

The chain uses TRBV19 and TRBJ2-1; the D is unclear. Per the germline V gene, CDR1 is LNHDA and CDR2 is SQIVND (reference sequence). The length of the CDR3 is 15 residues. The germline V and J ends were trimmed by 1 base and 4 bases, with 11 bases remaining between them. CDR3 in amino acids: CASSIGLGRYNEQFF. CDR3 bases: TGTGCCAGTAGTATAGGATTGGGCAGATACAATGAGCAGTTCTTC.

The CDR3, as DNA: TGCGCCAGCAGCCAAGATAGAGGGGGCTATGGCTACACCTTC. It codes for CASSQDRGGYGYTF. The rearrangement uses TRBV4-3 and TRBJ1-2, with TRBD1 as a possible D gene (6 bases). Germline CDR1 is LGHNA and CDR2 is YSLEER. This CDR3 has 14 amino acids. Between the trimmed V and J ends, which lost 0 bases and 4 bases, there was a span of 9 bases.

The CDR3 DNA is TGTGCCAGCTCATCCACAGGGGAGTACGGCTATGGCTACACCTTC. Its translation: CASSSTGEYGYGYTF. V and J are TRBV18 and TRBJ1-2; TRBD1 matches 7 bases. Trimming took 5 bases from V and 4 from J; bases not matched to a gene: 10. The CDR3 extends over 15 amino acids. The germline V gene encodes CDR1 KGHSH and CDR2 LQKENI.

V and J are TRBV6-6 and TRBJ2-7, with 9 nucleotides matching TRBD1. Germline V gives CDR1 MNHNY, CDR2 SVGAGI (reference sequence). CDR3 size: 14 residues. V lost 7 bases and J lost 2; bases outside the gene matches: 6. The CDR3 DNA reads TGTGCCAGCACTCAGGGACAGGGAACCTACGAGCAGTACTTC. This gives the protein CASTQGQGTYEQYF.

V and J are TRBV10-2 and TRBJ1-5, with a weak D call TRBD1 (6 bases). The CDR3 runs to 15 residues. Trimming removed 3 bases at V and 7 bases at J, with 16 bases between. The V gene's germline CDR1 is WSHSY and CDR2 SAAADI. CDR3 in amino acids: CASSDSGGTGQPQHF. CDR3 bases: TGCGCCAGCAGTGATTCGGGGGGAACAGGGCAGCCCCAGCATTTT.

The gene calls are TRBV3-1 (or the pseudogene TRBV3-2) and TRBJ2-3; TRBD2 matches at 8 bases. CDR3 length: 16 residues. V shed 4 bases and J 5 bases; nucleotides not matched to a gene: 11. CDR1 LGHDT and CDR2 YNNKEL come from the germline V gene (reference sequence). The CDR3 nucleotides read TGTGCCAGCAGCCTTCCGACGGGAGGGCCGGGAGATACGCAGTATTTT. Translated: CASSLPTGGPGDTQYF.

The chain recombines TRBV2 with TRBJ2-7; TRBD1 agrees at 9 bases. Germline assignment: CDR1 SNHLY and CDR2 FYNNEI. The CDR3 extends over 15 amino acids. J was trimmed by 4 bases and V by 5 bases; bases with no gene match: 9. The CDR3 loop reads CASSPRDRERYEQYF. As DNA, the CDR3 is TGTGCCAGCAGTCCCCGGGACAGGGAGAGGTACGAGCAGTACTTC.

The genes are TRBV19 and TRBJ2-7; tentative D call: TRBD1 (6 bases). CDR3 size: 13 residues. Germline lookup yields CDR1 LNHDA and CDR2 SQIVND (reference sequence). The V gene lost 6 bases and the J gene lost 0 bases, with 9 bases spanning the gap. CDR3 sequence reads: CASRRDTSYEQYF. CDR3 DNA sequence: TGTGCCAGTAGACGGGACACCTCCTACGAGCAGTACTTC.